The 18 T cell receptor beta chains below come from one sample, sequenced in a study of a mutant IDH1 vaccine in newly diagnosed glioma. Indicated time point: week 47, end of study. Vaccination used 300 ug of mutant IDH1 20-mer peptide per dose, with topical imiquimod. Here immunoSEQ multiplex PCR was the method, and the copy in TCRdb shows in-frame clones only, minus some. This table has 90,000 to 100,000 clones, approximately 89% appearing once. No antigen is known for these receptors. The sequenced sample was PBMCs, obtained from a glioma patient whose treatment included an IDH1 peptide vaccine. These receptors came from a woman aged 45-65 years with glioma.

This clone was detected a few times. J is TRBJ1-1 and V is TRBV28; 9 bases agree with TRBD1. Germline CDR1 MDHEN, CDR2 SYDVKM. Trimming cost V 5 bases and J 0 bases; bases outside gene matches: 13. This CDR3 is built from 18 residues. CDR3 DNA: TGTGCCAGCAGTGGGTCCGAGGGGACAGGGCCCATGAACACTGAAGCTTTCTTT. Translated: CASSGSEGTGPMNTEAFF.

The chain has TRBV28 and TRBJ1-5, with 11 nucleotides matching TRBD1. V lost 2 bases to trimming and J lost 1 base; unmatched junction nucleotides: 10. CDR1 is MDHEN, CDR2 SYDVKM, per germline. The CDR3 spans 19 residues. The CDR3 loop reads CASSLRTGGILKSNQPQHF. The CDR3 nucleotides are TGTGCCAGCAGTTTACGGACAGGGGGCATTTTAAAGAGCAATCAGCCCCAGCATTTT.

The chain recombines TRBV5-1 with TRBJ1-1, with 8 nucleotides matching TRBD1. V was clipped by 2 bases and J by 1 base; unmatched bases: 1. Germline CDR1 is SGHRS and CDR2 is YFSETQ. The CDR3 is made up of 14 amino acids. This CDR3 reads CASSFDRGNTEAFF. The DNA of the CDR3 is TGCGCCAGCAGCTTCGACAGGGGGAACACTGAAGCTTTCTTT.

The chain carries TRBV2 and TRBJ2-5; possibly TRBD1 for D (6 bases). V was clipped by 4 bases and J by 2 bases, with 14 bases between them. The CDR3 loop spans 15 amino acids. In germline, CDR1 is SNHLY, CDR2 FYNNEI. The CDR3 loop reads CASSATGQRQETQYF. The CDR3 DNA is TGTGCCAGCAGTGCTACAGGGCAACGGCAAGAGACCCAGTACTTC.

The V gene is TRBV15, the J gene TRBJ2-7; no firm D call. In germline, CDR1 is LNHNV, CDR2 YYDKDF (reference sequence). The length of the CDR3 is 15 residues. The V gene lost 1 base and the J gene lost 1 base, with 11 bases spanning the gap. The CDR3: CATSRGATGSYEQYF. The CDR3 region has the DNA TGTGCCACCAGCAGAGGGGCTACTGGGTCCTACGAGCAGTACTTC.

The chain combines TRBV28 with TRBJ1-3; a weak D match, TRBD1 (5 bases). Germline loops: CDR1 MDHEN, CDR2 SYDVKM. The CDR3 contains 14 residues. Trimming shortened V by 2 bases and J by 3 bases, and 8 bases separated the two germline ends. CDR3 coding DNA: TGTGCCAGCAGTTTAGTCAGGGATGGAAACACCATATATTTT. Its translation: CASSLVRDGNTIYF.

This chain connects TRBV20-1 to TRBJ2-1; D gene uncertain. The CDR3 has 11 amino acids. Trimming stripped 1 base from V and 5 bases from J, with 3 bases between. The germline gives CDR1 DFQATT, CDR2 SNEGSKA (reference sequence). The chain's CDR3 is CSARVNNEQFF. In DNA form, the CDR3 reads TGCAGTGCTAGAGTGAACAATGAGCAGTTCTTC.

This chain joins TRBV2 and TRBJ2-3; tentative D call: TRBD1 (5 bases). The V end was cut by 9 bases, the J end by 5 bases, with 9 bases between. The CDR3 is made up of 11 amino acids. Germline V gene lookup returns CDR1 SNHLY and CDR2 FYNNEI. The CDR3 is CARGVGDTQYF. CDR3 bases: TGTGCCAGAGGGGTAGGAGATACGCAGTATTTT.

The chain joins TRBV27 to TRBJ1-2; TRBD1 is a possible D gene (5 bases). V was cut by 2 bases and J by 4 bases, with 11 bases left in between. This CDR3 comprises 14 residues. Germline lookup yields CDR1 MNHEY and CDR2 SMNVEV (reference sequence). CDR3 nucleotides: TGTGCCAGCAGTTTAACATGGGGGGGCTATGGCTACACCTTC. This codes for CASSLTWGGYGYTF.

This clone was picked up a small number of times. The V call is TRBV14, the J call TRBJ1-1; D unclear. The CDR3 has 16 residues. The germline V gene has CDR1 SGHDN and CDR2 FVKESK. With 0 bases removed from V and 1 base from J, the gap between germline ends came to 12 bases. CDR3 region: CASSQDWAGWNTEAFF. The CDR3 nucleotides are TGTGCCAGCAGCCAAGATTGGGCCGGATGGAACACTGAAGCTTTCTTT. The full variable domain, with the rest looked up from reference TRBV14 and TRBJ1-1, is EAGVTQFPSHSVIEKGQTVTLRCDPISGHDNLYWYRRVMGKEIKFLLHFVKESKQDESGMPNNRFLAERTGGTYSTLKVQPAELEDSGVYFCASSQDWAGWNTEAFFGQGTRLTVV.

The table lists this clone with a count of one. The chain combines TRBV9 with TRBJ2-7, with 12 bases identical to TRBD2. J was trimmed by 2 bases and V by 0 bases; bases with no gene match: 0. Germline values: CDR1 SGDLS, CDR2 YYNGEE. CDR3 length: 15 amino acids. Here the CDR3 DNA reads TGTGCCAGCAGCGTAGGGACTAGCGGGACCTACGAGCAGTACTTC. Its protein product is CASSVGTSGTYEQYF.

The chain uses TRBV5-6 and TRBJ1-6; 7 nucleotides line up with TRBD1. This CDR3 is built from 15 residues. Germline CDR1 reads SGHDT; CDR2 reads YYEEEE. V lost 4 bases and J lost 7; bases outside the gene matches: 8. CDR3 residues: CASSLRDRVNSPLHF. As DNA, the CDR3 is TGTGCCAGCAGCCTCCGGGACAGAGTGAATTCACCCCTCCACTTT.

V gene TRBV7-3 combines with J gene TRBJ2-1, with 10 positions matching TRBD2. The CDR3 extends over 15 amino acids. The V and J ends lost 3 bases and 5 bases, in that order; junction bases with no gene match: 4. Germline CDR1 SGHTA, CDR2 FQGTGA. As DNA, the CDR3 is TGTGCCAGCAGCTTCGGGACTAGCGTCAACAATGAGCAGTTCTTC. Its translation is CASSFGTSVNNEQFF.

The chain uses TRBV10-3 and TRBJ1-1; no reliable D call. The germline gives CDR1 ENHRY, CDR2 SYGVKD. Trimming pared 3 bases from V and 0 bases from J, leaving 8 bases between. The CDR3 covers 14 residues. The CDR3 nucleotides are TGTGCCATCAGTGACCGGGGAATGAACACTGAAGCTTTCTTT. Translating it yields CAISDRGMNTEAFF.

This chain uses TRBV6-6 with TRBJ1-5, with unresolved D. This CDR3 has 13 residues. Germline V gives CDR1 MNHNY, CDR2 SVGAGI (reference sequence). Trimming pared 7 bases from V and 0 bases from J, leaving 7 bases between. The CDR3 loop reads CASIDRSNQPQHF. The CDR3 coding sequence is TGTGCCAGCATCGACCGTAGCAATCAGCCCCAGCATTTT.

CDR3 in amino acids: CASSPGQAYNEQFF. DNA for the CDR3: TGTGCCAGCTCACCAGGGCAAGCCTACAATGAGCAGTTCTTC. The rearrangement joins TRBV18 to TRBJ2-1, with unresolved D. Germline CDR1 reads KGHSH; CDR2 reads LQKENI. V was clipped by 2 bases and J by 2 bases, with 7 bases between them. This CDR3 is 14 amino acids long.

CDR3 protein: CASSHRAESSYEQYF. As DNA, the CDR3 is TGTGCCAGCAGCCACCGGGCGGAGAGCTCCTACGAGCAGTACTTC. V and J are TRBV4-2 and TRBJ2-7; D unclear. Germline V CDR1 and CDR2: LGHNA, YNFKEQ. CDR3 size: 15 residues. Trimming shortened V by 3 bases and J by 0 bases, and 12 bases separated the two germline ends.

V is TRBV5-5 and J is TRBJ2-7; D is ambiguous. The CDR3 has 16 amino acids. Germline V gene lookup returns CDR1 SGHKS and CDR2 YYEKEE (reference sequence). The ends were cut back, 6 bases at V and 1 base at J, with 20 bases in the middle. The CDR3 protein is CASTQRYGGFSYEQYF. DNA of the CDR3: TGTGCCAGCACCCAGAGGTATGGCGGCTTTTCCTACGAGCAGTACTTC.